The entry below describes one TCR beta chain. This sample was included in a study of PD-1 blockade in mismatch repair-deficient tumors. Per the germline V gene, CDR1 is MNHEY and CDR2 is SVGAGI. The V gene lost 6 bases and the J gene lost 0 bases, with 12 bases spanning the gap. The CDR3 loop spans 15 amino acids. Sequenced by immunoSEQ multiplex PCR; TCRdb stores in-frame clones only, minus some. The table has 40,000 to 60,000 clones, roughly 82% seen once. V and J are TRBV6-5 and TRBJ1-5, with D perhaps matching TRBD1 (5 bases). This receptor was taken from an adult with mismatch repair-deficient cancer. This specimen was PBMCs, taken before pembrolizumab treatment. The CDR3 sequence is CASSPDSYSNQPQHF. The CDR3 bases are TGTGCCAGCAGCCCCGACAGCTATAGCAATCAGCCCCAGCATTTT.